Listed below are T cell receptor beta chains from one sample, sequenced in a study of blood T cell repertoires in COVID-19. Assay used: immunoSEQ multiplex PCR; TCRdb lists only in-frame clones, some missing. Among 70,000 or so clones listed, more than 80% were seen once. The specimen sequenced was peripheral blood. These receptors were taken from a woman older than 75 with active or convalescent COVID-19. The CDR3 runs from the conserved cysteine through the conserved F or W. Each record gives: D gene, clone size, J gene, V gene, CDR3 DNA, CDR3 protein. D genes are given only for firm matches. For some rows the clone size is stated as once, few or many, or as a class when expanded; others skip it.

d_gene: -
abundance: -
j_gene: TRBJ2-7
v_gene: TRBV23-1
CDR3nt: TGCGCCAGCAGTCCCCCCCACTCGTCCTACGAGCAGTACTTC
CDR3aa: CASSPPHSSYEQYF

d_gene: -
abundance: -
j_gene: TRBJ2-4
v_gene: TRBV7-2
CDR3nt: TGTGCCAGCAGCTTAGCGGGGGGACTTTTCTACATTCAGTACTTC
CDR3aa: CASSLAGGLFYIQYF

d_gene: -
abundance: -
j_gene: TRBJ1-5
v_gene: TRBV10-3
CDR3nt: TGTGCCATCAGTGACCGGACAGACAATCAGCCCCAGCATTTT
CDR3aa: CAISDRTDNQPQHF

d_gene: -
abundance: -
j_gene: TRBJ2-7
v_gene: TRBV6-6
CDR3nt: TGTGCCAGCAGTCCGACAGACTACGAGCAGTACTTC
CDR3aa: CASSPTDYEQYF

d_gene: TRBD1
abundance: once
j_gene: TRBJ1-1
v_gene: TRBV18
CDR3nt: TGTGCCAGCTCACCACCATTAGGATCACAGGGGGTCCCTGAAGCTTTCTTT
CDR3aa: CASSPPLGSQGVPEAFF

d_gene: TRBD2
abundance: few
j_gene: TRBJ2-7
v_gene: TRBV6-6
CDR3nt: TGTGCCAGCAGTGGGACTAACTACGAGCAGTACTTC
CDR3aa: CASSGTNYEQYF

d_gene: TRBD2
abundance: -
j_gene: TRBJ2-1
v_gene: TRBV9
CDR3nt: TGTGCCAGCAGCCCTCTAGCGGGGGTTTCCAATGAGCAGTTCTTC
CDR3aa: CASSPLAGVSNEQFF

d_gene: TRBD1
abundance: -
j_gene: TRBJ2-7
v_gene: TRBV2
CDR3nt: TGTGCCAGCAGCCCGGACAGGGGTTTCTACGAGCAGTACTTC
CDR3aa: CASSPDRGFYEQYF

d_gene: -
abundance: -
j_gene: TRBJ1-1
v_gene: TRBV6-5
CDR3nt: TGTGCCAGCAGTCCTCAGGGTAACACTGAAGCTTTCTTT
CDR3aa: CASSPQGNTEAFF

d_gene: TRBD2
abundance: once
j_gene: TRBJ2-3
v_gene: TRBV19
CDR3nt: TGTGCCAGTAGTCCCCGACTAGCGGGGGGGCTCAGCACAGATACGCAGTATTTT
CDR3aa: CASSPRLAGGLSTDTQYF

d_gene: TRBD1
abundance: -
j_gene: TRBJ1-1
v_gene: TRBV10-3
CDR3nt: TGTGCCACCGGGGACAGGATGAACACTGAAGCTTTCTTT
CDR3aa: CATGDRMNTEAFF

d_gene: TRBD1
abundance: -
j_gene: TRBJ1-4
v_gene: TRBV15
CDR3nt: TGTGCCACCAGCGGTGACAGGGAAGGGGATGAAAAACTGTTTTTT
CDR3aa: CATSGDREGDEKLFF

d_gene: -
abundance: -
j_gene: TRBJ1-2
v_gene: TRBV27
CDR3nt: TGTGCCAGCAGTGTAGCCAGCAGATATGGCTACACCTTC
CDR3aa: CASSVASRYGYTF

d_gene: -
abundance: -
j_gene: TRBJ1-5
v_gene: TRBV2
CDR3nt: TGTGCCAGCAGTGTGAGCAGGGGAGGCAATCAGCCCCAGCATTTT
CDR3aa: CASSVSRGGNQPQHF

d_gene: -
abundance: -
j_gene: TRBJ1-4
v_gene: TRBV5-1
CDR3nt: TGCGCCAGCAGATCCGGACAGACTAATGAAAAACTGTTTTTT
CDR3aa: CASRSGQTNEKLFF

d_gene: TRBD1
abundance: -
j_gene: TRBJ1-3
v_gene: TRBV6-1
CDR3nt: TGTGCCAGCAGTGACAGGGGGCGAAACACCATATATTTT
CDR3aa: CASSDRGRNTIYF

d_gene: -
abundance: -
j_gene: TRBJ2-7
v_gene: TRBV19
CDR3nt: TGTGCCAGGCCGGGATTCTCCTACGAGCAGTACTTC
CDR3aa: CARPGFSYEQYF

d_gene: -
abundance: -
j_gene: TRBJ2-4
v_gene: TRBV7-9
CDR3nt: TGTGCCAGCAGCGAATGGACAGGAGGGTCCAAAAACATTCAGTACTTC
CDR3aa: CASSEWTGGSKNIQYF

d_gene: -
abundance: -
j_gene: TRBJ1-1
v_gene: TRBV7-2
CDR3nt: TGTGCCAGCAGCTTATCCGGGGGAATGAACACTGAAGCTTTCTTT
CDR3aa: CASSLSGGMNTEAFF

d_gene: -
abundance: -
j_gene: TRBJ2-2
v_gene: TRBV7-6
CDR3nt: TGTGCCAGCAGCTCGAGGAACACCGGGGAGCTGTTTTTT
CDR3aa: CASSSRNTGELFF

d_gene: TRBD1
abundance: -
j_gene: TRBJ1-1
v_gene: TRBV2
CDR3nt: TGTGCCAGCAGTGGGACAGGTCCTATGAACACTGAAGCTTTCTTT
CDR3aa: CASSGTGPMNTEAFF

d_gene: TRBD1
abundance: -
j_gene: TRBJ1-4
v_gene: TRBV18
CDR3nt: TGTGCCAGCTCACCTCAGGGGGCAGGAACTAATGAAAAACTGTTTTTT
CDR3aa: CASSPQGAGTNEKLFF

d_gene: -
abundance: -
j_gene: TRBJ1-2
v_gene: TRBV5-6
CDR3nt: TGTGCCAGCAGCTATACGGGAGCTCTCGATGGCTACACCTTC
CDR3aa: CASSYTGALDGYTF

d_gene: -
abundance: -
j_gene: TRBJ2-7
v_gene: TRBV5-8
CDR3nt: TGTGCCAGCAGCTCCAGGGGATGGGGCTACGAGCAGTACTTC
CDR3aa: CASSSRGWGYEQYF

d_gene: -
abundance: -
j_gene: TRBJ2-7
v_gene: TRBV11-3
CDR3nt: TGTGCCAGCAGCCCAATAACTAGTTACTCCTACGAGCAGTACTTC
CDR3aa: CASSPITSYSYEQYF

d_gene: -
abundance: -
j_gene: TRBJ1-4
v_gene: TRBV2
CDR3nt: TGTGCCAGCAGTCCCGACAGGCTTGCAACTAATGAAAAACTGTTTTTT
CDR3aa: CASSPDRLATNEKLFF

d_gene: TRBD1
abundance: -
j_gene: TRBJ2-5
v_gene: TRBV10-3
CDR3nt: TGTGCCATCAGCACAGGGGGTTATGAGACCCAGTACTTC
CDR3aa: CAISTGGYETQYF

d_gene: TRBD1
abundance: -
j_gene: TRBJ2-5
v_gene: TRBV18
CDR3nt: TGTGCCAGCTCACGGGGACAGGGAGGAGAGACCCAGTACTTC
CDR3aa: CASSRGQGGETQYF

d_gene: TRBD2
abundance: -
j_gene: TRBJ2-3
v_gene: TRBV3-1/TRBV3-2
CDR3nt: TGTGCCAGCAGCCAAGATCCTAGCGGAAGCACAGATACGCAGTATTTT
CDR3aa: CASSQDPSGSTDTQYF

d_gene: TRBD2
abundance: once
j_gene: TRBJ2-2
v_gene: TRBV4-3
CDR3nt: TGCGCCAGCAGCCAAGGGGCGGCTCTCTCCCCGGGACTAGCGGGTCCCGGGGAGCTGTTTTTT
CDR3aa: CASSQGAALSPGLAGPGELFF

d_gene: -
abundance: -
j_gene: TRBJ1-1
v_gene: TRBV19
CDR3nt: TGTGCCAGTAATTGGGGCGCCTACACTGAAGCTTTCTTT
CDR3aa: CASNWGAYTEAFF

d_gene: -
abundance: -
j_gene: TRBJ2-1
v_gene: TRBV18
CDR3nt: TGTGCCAGCTCACCCCTTGACAGTCAATACAATGAGCAGTTCTTC
CDR3aa: CASSPLDSQYNEQFF

d_gene: TRBD1
abundance: once
j_gene: TRBJ1-5
v_gene: TRBV6-2/TRBV6-3
CDR3nt: TGTGCCAGCAGTTACGGGGGACAGGGGACAGCTCAGCCCCAGCATTTT
CDR3aa: CASSYGGQGTAQPQHF

d_gene: -
abundance: -
j_gene: TRBJ2-7
v_gene: TRBV2
CDR3nt: TGTGCCAGCAGTAGAATCGGGGTCGGCTCCTACGAGCAGTACTTC
CDR3aa: CASSRIGVGSYEQYF

d_gene: -
abundance: once
j_gene: TRBJ2-7
v_gene: TRBV7-2
CDR3nt: TGTGCCAGCAGCTTATTACCAGAAACCTACGAGCAGTACTTC
CDR3aa: CASSLLPETYEQYF

d_gene: -
abundance: few
j_gene: TRBJ1-5
v_gene: TRBV2
CDR3nt: TGTGCCAGCAGTGCAGGATTACCCATCGTTCAGCCCCAGCATTTT
CDR3aa: CASSAGLPIVQPQHF

d_gene: TRBD1
abundance: -
j_gene: TRBJ1-1
v_gene: TRBV5-1
CDR3nt: TGCGCCAGCGCCTACACAGGGGTCACTGAAGCTTTCTTT
CDR3aa: CASAYTGVTEAFF

d_gene: TRBD1
abundance: -
j_gene: TRBJ2-2
v_gene: TRBV19
CDR3nt: TGTGCCAGTAGTCCGGGGACAGGGACCACCGGGGAGCTGTTTTTT
CDR3aa: CASSPGTGTTGELFF

d_gene: -
abundance: once
j_gene: TRBJ1-4
v_gene: TRBV6-6
CDR3nt: TGTGCCAGCAGTTACTCCCTGTCGGCTAATGAAAAACTGTTTTTT
CDR3aa: CASSYSLSANEKLFF

d_gene: -
abundance: -
j_gene: TRBJ1-2
v_gene: TRBV28
CDR3nt: TGTGCCAGCAGTCCCCCCAACGGTGGCTACACCTTC
CDR3aa: CASSPPNGGYTF

d_gene: -
abundance: -
j_gene: TRBJ2-7
v_gene: TRBV21-1
CDR3nt: TGTGCCAGCCGCAAAGCTCGGACTACGTTTACCTACGGGGATTACGAGCAGTACTTC
CDR3aa: CASRKARTTFTYGDYEQYF